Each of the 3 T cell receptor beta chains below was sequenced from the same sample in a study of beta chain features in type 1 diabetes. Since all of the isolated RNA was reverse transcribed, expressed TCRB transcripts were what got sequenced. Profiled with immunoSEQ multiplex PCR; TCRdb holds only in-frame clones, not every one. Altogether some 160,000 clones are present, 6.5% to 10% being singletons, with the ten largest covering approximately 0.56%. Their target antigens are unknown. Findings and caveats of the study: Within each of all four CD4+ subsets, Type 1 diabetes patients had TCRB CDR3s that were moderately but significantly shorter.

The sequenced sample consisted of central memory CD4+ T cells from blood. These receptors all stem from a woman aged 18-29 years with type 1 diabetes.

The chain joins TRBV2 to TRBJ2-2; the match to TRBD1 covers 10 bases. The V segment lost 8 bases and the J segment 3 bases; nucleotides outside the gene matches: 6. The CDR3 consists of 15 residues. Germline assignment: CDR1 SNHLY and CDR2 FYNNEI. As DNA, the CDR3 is TGTGCCAGCGGGAAGGGGACAGGGGACACCGGGGAGCTGTTTTTT. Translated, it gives CASGKGTGDTGELFF.

The CDR3 sequence is CASSQGQGRWQTEAFF. The CDR3 DNA reads TGCGCCAGCAGCCAGGGACAGGGAAGGTGGCAGACTGAAGCTTTCTTT. V gene TRBV4-3 combines with J gene TRBJ1-1, with 9 bases identical to TRBD1. The V gene's germline CDR1 is LGHNA and CDR2 YSLEER. The CDR3 runs 16 residues. Germline trimming cut 3 bases from V and 5 bases from J; bases unmatched to any gene: 10.

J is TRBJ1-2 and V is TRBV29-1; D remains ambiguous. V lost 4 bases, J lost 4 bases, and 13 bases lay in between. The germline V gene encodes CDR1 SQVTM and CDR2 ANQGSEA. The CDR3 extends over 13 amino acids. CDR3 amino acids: CSVGVQNGYGYTF. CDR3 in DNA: TGCAGCGTTGGCGTACAGAACGGCTATGGCTACACCTTC.